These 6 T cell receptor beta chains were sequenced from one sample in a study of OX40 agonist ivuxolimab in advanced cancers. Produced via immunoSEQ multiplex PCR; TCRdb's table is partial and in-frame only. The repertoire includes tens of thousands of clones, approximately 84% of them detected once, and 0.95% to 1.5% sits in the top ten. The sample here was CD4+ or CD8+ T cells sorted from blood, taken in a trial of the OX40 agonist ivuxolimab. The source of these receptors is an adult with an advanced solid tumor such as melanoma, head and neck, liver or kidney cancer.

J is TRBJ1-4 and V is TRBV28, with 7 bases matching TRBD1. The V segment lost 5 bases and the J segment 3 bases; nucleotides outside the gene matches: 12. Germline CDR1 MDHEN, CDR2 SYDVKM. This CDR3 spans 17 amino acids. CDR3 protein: CASSLIAGQAANEKLFF. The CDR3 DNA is TGTGCCAGCAGTCTCATCGCTGGACAGGCCGCTAATGAAAAACTGTTTTTT. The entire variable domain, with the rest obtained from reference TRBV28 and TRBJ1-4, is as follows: DVKVTQSSRYLVKRTGEKVFLECVQDMDHENMFWYRQDPGLGLRLIYFSYDVKMKEKGDIPEGYSVSREKKERFSLILESASTNQTSMYLCASSLIAGQAANEKLFFGSGTQLSVL.

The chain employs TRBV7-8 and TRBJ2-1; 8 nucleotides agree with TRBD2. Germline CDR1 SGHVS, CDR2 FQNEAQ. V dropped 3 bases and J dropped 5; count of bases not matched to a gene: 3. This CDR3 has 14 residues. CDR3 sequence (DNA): TGTGCCAGCAGCTTTCGGGAGGGGAACAATGAGCAGTTCTTC. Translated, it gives CASSFREGNNEQFF.

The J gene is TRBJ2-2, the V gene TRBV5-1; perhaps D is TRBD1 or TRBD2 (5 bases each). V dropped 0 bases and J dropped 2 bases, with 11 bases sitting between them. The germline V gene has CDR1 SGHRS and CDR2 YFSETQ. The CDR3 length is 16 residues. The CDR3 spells CASSLGGTDNTGELFF. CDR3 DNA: TGCGCCAGCAGCTTGGGGGGGACCGATAACACCGGGGAGCTGTTTTTT.

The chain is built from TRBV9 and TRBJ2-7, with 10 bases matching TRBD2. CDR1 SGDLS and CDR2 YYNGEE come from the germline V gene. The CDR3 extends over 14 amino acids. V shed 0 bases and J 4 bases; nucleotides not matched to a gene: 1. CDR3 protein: CASSVASGSYEQYF. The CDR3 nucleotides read TGTGCCAGCAGCGTAGCTAGCGGGAGTTACGAGCAGTACTTC.

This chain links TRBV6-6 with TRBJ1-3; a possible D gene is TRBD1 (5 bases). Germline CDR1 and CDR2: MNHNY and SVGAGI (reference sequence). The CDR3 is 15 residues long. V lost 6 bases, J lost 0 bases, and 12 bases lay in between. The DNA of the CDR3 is TGTGCCAGCAGCACGGGACTGCACTCTGGAAACACCATATATTTT. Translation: CASSTGLHSGNTIYF.

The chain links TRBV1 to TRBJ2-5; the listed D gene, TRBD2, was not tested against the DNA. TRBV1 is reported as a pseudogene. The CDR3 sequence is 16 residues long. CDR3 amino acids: CTSSSPPKRAQETQYF. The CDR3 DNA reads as TGCACCAGCAGCTCCCCCCCGAAGCGGGCCCAAGAGACCCAGTACTTC.